A selection of T cell receptor beta chains follows, all from one sample in a study of CD8 T cells in ankylosing spondylitis. Via MiXCR, TCRdb re-called the 5' RACE reads, giving one row per CDR3 protein. The sample carries 45,000 to 65,000 distinct CDR3 sequences, about 7.8% recorded once. Sequencing was done on a sample of blood, either unsorted or a sorted T cell fraction (not recorded which). Receptors originate from a female donor with ankylosing spondylitis or in good health (not recorded which). The CDR3 runs from the conserved cysteine through the conserved F or W. A D gene is named only where the DNA matches it firmly.

D,J,V,CDR3
TRBD1,TRBJ2-1,TRBV19,CASSIRQGIYNEQFF
TRBD1,TRBJ2-7,TRBV20-1,CSAPGGSVEQYF
-,TRBJ1-5,TRBV5-1,CASSERGREPQHF
-,TRBJ2-3,TRBV20-1,CSASNWEDTQYF
TRBD1,TRBJ1-6,TRBV7-2,CASSPRDRSSYNSPLHF
-,TRBJ2-3,TRBV10-3,CAISESTGTADTQYF
TRBD2,TRBJ2-1,TRBV20-1,CSARDSRGGHPEQFF
-,TRBJ2-7,TRBV7-2,CASSLSSHEQYF
-,TRBJ2-2,TRBV7-2,CASSFRTGELFF
-,TRBJ1-3,TRBV20-1,CSARTPPSGNTIYF
-,TRBJ2-3,TRBV5-5,CASSLIQGADTQYF
TRBD1,TRBJ2-7,TRBV12-3/TRBV12-4,CASSLRTGESEQYF
TRBD1,TRBJ2-5,TRBV7-2,CASSPGQFLQETQYF
-,TRBJ1-1,TRBV5-1,CASSPPGAGDTEAFF
TRBD2,TRBJ2-5,TRBV5-1,CASRRGLAVQETQYF
TRBD2,TRBJ2-5,TRBV5-1,CASSLGPGGAGETQYF
TRBD2,TRBJ2-1,TRBV10-3,CAIRGTSGGPWTYNEQFF
-,TRBJ1-1,TRBV5-1,CASSLGGDTEAFF
-,TRBJ2-2,TRBV10-3,CAIGELGQGDTGELFF
-,TRBJ1-5,TRBV12-3/TRBV12-4,CASIQGSNQPQHF
-,TRBJ1-3,TRBV5-5,CASSLVDQNTIYF
TRBD1,TRBJ2-1,TRBV12-3/TRBV12-4,CASGGQGLDEQFF
-,TRBJ2-1,TRBV6-2/TRBV6-3,CASISYNEQFF
-,TRBJ1-2,TRBV3-1,CASSKEDSLTGGYTF
-,TRBJ1-2,TRBV29-1,CSVTGTYKGYTF
-,TRBJ1-1,TRBV5-5,CASSLARVREVGTEAFF
TRBD1,TRBJ1-6,TRBV28,CASGIQGNNSPLHF
-,TRBJ2-3,TRBV12-3/TRBV12-4,CSVSDTTSTDTQYF
-,TRBJ1-3,TRBV7-9,CASLPSEVSGGNTIYF
-,TRBJ2-3,TRBV20-1,CSHTSGFPGADTQYF
-,TRBJ1-1,TRBV7-9,CASSPLEGFF
TRBD2,TRBJ2-7,TRBV2,CASKGQRGPYEQYF